The TCR beta chain described here comes from a study of beta chain features in type 1 diabetes. Study results and limitations: Shortening of TCRB CDR3s, moderate but significant, appeared in all four CD4+ subsets of Type 1 diabetes patients. Patients' naive, central memory and Treg TCRB repertoires seemed closer to one another than those of healthy donors.

The junction had 5 bases not matched to a gene; V was cut back by 6 bases and J by 8 bases. Germline values: CDR1 MNHEY, CDR2 SVGAGI. This CDR3 has 12 residues. The authors took one heparinised blood draw, averaging about 120 mL, from each donor. Investigators reverse transcribed all isolated RNA, so they sequenced expressed TCRB transcripts. Sequenced by immunoSEQ multiplex PCR; TCRdb stores in-frame clones only, minus some. The repertoire holds around 170,000 clones, approximately 8.4% seen once, with 2% to 3% in the top ten. With regard to this clone: Its matching antigen is unknown.

The sequencing input was central memory CD4+ T cells from blood. The chain combines TRBV6-5 with TRBJ1-1; 8 bases align to TRBD1. The receptor was derived from a young woman in good health. In DNA, the CDR3 is TGTGCCAGCAGCCGCGGACAGGGCGAAGCTTTCTTT. It yields the protein CASSRGQGEAFF.